What follows are 17 T cell receptor beta chains derived from one specimen sequenced in a study of T cells in Graves' hyperthyroidism and ophthalmopathy. The TCR beta CDR3 regions underwent amplification using RNA transcripts as the source. When the TCR CDR3 underwent first-round RT-PCR, the HTBI primer set was used. Each CDR3 protein gets one entry after TCRdb re-called the multiplex PCR reads with MiXCR. The sample has about 590,000 distinct CDR3 sequences; approximately 14% are singletons. Sequencing used blood. These receptors were obtained from a woman aged 18-29 years with Graves' ophthalmopathy.

Ten or more counts support this clonotype. J is TRBJ1-1 and V is TRBV5-1; no clear D gene. The germline V gene encodes CDR1 SGHRS and CDR2 YFSETQ. This CDR3 is 13 amino acids long. V lost 1 base and J 13 bases, leaving 17 bases between the germline ends. The CDR3 DNA sequence: TGCGCCAGCAGCTTGAGTGGATCCAATCGCGGTTTCTTT. This codes for CASSLSGSNRGFF.

This clonotype was found many times. V is TRBV7-9 and J is TRBJ2-3, with D possibly matching TRBD2 (5 bases). V was clipped by 2 bases and J by 0 bases, with 9 bases between them. The CDR3 extends over 15 amino acids. Germline assignment: CDR1 SEHNR and CDR2 FQNEAQ (reference sequence). The CDR3 nucleotides read TGTGCCAGCAGCTTATACCCGGGGAGCACAGATACGCAGTATTTT. Its translation: CASSLYPGSTDTQYF.

This clonotype was seen at least ten times. The V and J genes are TRBV2 and TRBJ2-5, with D uncertain. Trimming pared 3 bases from V and 7 bases from J, leaving 15 bases between. Per the germline V gene, CDR1 is SNHLY and CDR2 is FYNNEI. The length of the CDR3 is 14 residues. The CDR3 is CASSDGSRLGTQYF. DNA of the CDR3: TGTGCCAGCAGTGATGGGTCTAGGCTAGGGACCCAGTACTTC.

Ten or more counts support this clonotype. The J gene is TRBJ2-7, the V gene TRBV7-8, with 12 nucleotides matching TRBD2. The germline V gene has CDR1 SGHVS and CDR2 FQNEAQ. Trimming removed 1 base from V and 0 bases from J; junction bases left unmatched: 7. CDR3 size: 18 residues. CDR3: CASSLETSGSISSYEQYF. The CDR3 nucleotides are TGTGCCAGCAGCTTAGAGACTAGCGGGAGTATAAGCTCCTACGAGCAGTACTTC.

This clonotype appeared a few times. The genes are TRBV4-3 and TRBJ1-2; D not resolved. The CDR3 covers 14 residues. CDR1 and CDR2 from the germline V gene are LGHNA and YSLEER. Deletions cut 2 bases from V and 2 bases from J, with 9 bases between. This CDR3 reads CASSQSLGNYGYTF. The CDR3 bases are TGCGCCAGCAGCCAAAGTCTGGGAAACTATGGCTACACCTTC.

This clonotype was recorded many times. The rearrangement links TRBV11-2 to TRBJ2-7; 13 bases match TRBD2. Germline V gene lookup returns CDR1 SGHAT and CDR2 FQNNGV. This CDR3 comprises 15 residues. V shed 3 bases, J shed 4 bases, and the junction held 3 bases outside the gene matches. CDR3 sequence reads: CASSFRGLAGYEQYF. The CDR3 bases are TGTGCCAGCAGCTTTAGGGGACTAGCGGGATACGAGCAGTACTTC.

Ten or more counts support this clonotype. The chain carries TRBV5-1 and TRBJ2-4; 9 bases match TRBD1. The CDR3 is made up of 16 amino acids. CDR1 and CDR2 (germline): SGHRS, YFSETQ. After removal of 0 bases from V and 10 bases from J, the junction contained 11 bases not matched to a gene. CDR3 in amino acids: CASSLGPGQGFEIQYF. CDR3 in DNA: TGCGCCAGCAGCTTGGGGCCGGGACAGGGTTTCGAGATTCAGTACTTC. Together with reference TRBV5-1 and TRBJ2-4, the CDR3 gives the full variable domain: KAGVTQTPRYLIKTRGQQVTLSCSPISGHRSVSWYQQTPGQGLQFLFEYFSETQRNKGNFPGRFSGRQFSNSRSEMNVSTLELGDSALYLCASSLGPGQGFEIQYFGAGTRLSVL.

V usage is TRBV7-2 and J usage is TRBJ2-1, with TRBD2 matching over 12 bases. The CDR3 has 16 residues. In germline, CDR1 is SGHTA, CDR2 FQGNSA. J gave up 10 bases and V 4 bases, and 11 bases lay outside the gene matches. The CDR3: CASSSWTSGIGREQFF. CDR3 bases: TGTGCCAGCAGCTCATGGACTAGCGGGATCGGAAGGGAGCAGTTCTTC.

This clonotype was recorded at least ten times. The V and J genes are TRBV12-3 or TRBV12-4 and TRBJ1-1, with D perhaps matching TRBD1 (6 bases). The V end lost 6 bases, the J end lost 3 bases, and 8 bases lay between the germline ends. The CDR3 runs to 12 residues. CDR3 in amino acids: CASSPGDTEAFF. The CDR3 bases are TGTGCCAGCAGCCCAGGGGACACTGAAGCTTTCTTT.

This clonotype occurred a few times. V and J are TRBV9 and TRBJ1-2; D is uncertain. Between the trimmed V and J ends, which lost 7 bases and 4 bases, there was a span of 14 bases. The germline CDR1 and CDR2 sequences are SGDLS and YYNGEE. The CDR3 is 13 residues long. CDR3 region: CASRAVSSYGYTF. CDR3 in DNA: TGTGCCAGCCGAGCGGTTTCGAGCTATGGCTACACCTTC.

This clonotype was recorded many times. V and J are TRBV28 and TRBJ2-5; 7 bases match TRBD1. The CDR3 has 15 residues. Germline V gene sequence: CDR1 MDHEN, CDR2 SYDVKM. Trimming at V came to 4 bases and at J to 2 bases, leaving 7 bases not matched to a gene. CDR3 bases: TGTGCCAGCAGTTACAGGGGCCGGATTCAAGAGACCCAGTACTTC. This translates into CASSYRGRIQETQYF. Full variable domain (remainder filled in from reference TRBV28 and TRBJ2-5): DVKVTQSSRYLVKRTGEKVFLECVQDMDHENMFWYRQDPGLGLRLIYFSYDVKMKEKGDIPEGYSVSREKKERFSLILESASTNQTSMYLCASSYRGRIQETQYFGPGTRLLVL.

This clonotype was found many times. DNA for the CDR3: TGTGCCAGCAGCCTCCCACTAGCGAGGTTCAATGAGCAGTTCTTC. It specifies CASSLPLARFNEQFF. The chain recombines TRBV7-2 with TRBJ2-1; 7 bases agree with TRBD2. Trimming removed 5 bases from V and 6 bases from J; junction bases left unmatched: 10. The CDR3 length is 15 residues. Germline CDR1 is SGHTA and CDR2 is FQGNSA.

This clonotype has more than one count but fewer than ten. The V and J genes are TRBV7-6 and TRBJ2-5; 9 nucleotides match TRBD1. CDR1 and CDR2 from the germline V gene are SGHVS and FNYEAQ. The CDR3 loop spans 17 amino acids. J lost 5 bases, V lost 5 bases, and 15 bases had no gene match. In DNA form, the CDR3 reads TGTGCCAGCAGCCCGGTGGGGACAGGGACGGGGTCGGAGACCCAGTACTTC. Translating gives CASSPVGTGTGSETQYF. The full variable domain, with the rest looked up from reference TRBV7-6 and TRBJ2-5, is GAGVSQSPRYKVTKRGQDVALRCDPISGHVSLYWYRQALGQGPEFLTYFNYEAQQDKSGLPNDRFSAERPEGSISTLTIQRTEQRDSAMYRCASSPVGTGTGSETQYFGPGTRLLVL.

This clonotype was recorded many times. This chain uses TRBV10-3 with TRBJ2-5; D ambiguous. Trimming removed 0 bases from V and 1 base from J, with 9 bases in between. Germline loops: CDR1 ENHRY, CDR2 SYGVKD. The CDR3 has 15 residues. The CDR3 nucleotides read TGTGCCATCAGTGAGTCTGTACTTAGCCAAGAGACCCAGTACTTC. Protein: CAISESVLSQETQYF.

This clonotype was picked up many times. This chain connects TRBV12-3 or TRBV12-4 to TRBJ1-1; D might be TRBD1 (5 bases). The CDR3 sequence is 16 residues long. V was trimmed by 8 bases and J by 3 bases, leaving 22 bases between them. As DNA, the CDR3 is TGTGCCAGCTCCCTTGCTATCGGGGGACTGGACACTGAAGCTTTCTTT. Its translation is CASSLAIGGLDTEAFF.

This clonotype was counted at least ten times. The chain has TRBV30 and TRBJ1-5, with TRBD1 as a possible D gene (6 bases). V was pared by 1 base and J by 5 bases, with 12 bases between. The CDR3 spans 14 residues. The V gene's germline CDR1 is GTSNPN and CDR2 SVGIG (reference sequence). The CDR3, as DNA: TGTGCCTGGAGTGCTACAGGGACCCATCAGCCCCAGCATTTT. Translation gives CAWSATGTHQPQHF.

This chain uses TRBV7-3 with TRBJ2-5; TRBD2 matches 10 bases. J gave up 5 bases and V 9 bases, and 9 bases lay outside the gene matches. This CDR3 contains 14 residues. Germline V gives CDR1 SGHTA, CDR2 FQGTGA. CDR3 in amino acids: CARWASGSGETQYF. In nucleotides, the CDR3 is TGTGCCAGGTGGGCTAGCGGGAGTGGGGAGACCCAGTACTTC.